These 12 T cell receptor beta chains came from one sample sequenced in a study of blood T cell repertoires in COVID-19. The protocol was immunoSEQ multiplex PCR, while the TCRdb copy is restricted to in-frame clones and leaves out a portion. Among roughly 63,000 clones listed, 79% were seen once. Sequencing used peripheral blood. These TCRs come from a human donor in a cohort sampled during active COVID-19.

A single count supports this clone. V and J are TRBV28 and TRBJ2-1; TRBD1 agrees at 7 bases. V shed 4 bases and J 2 bases; nucleotides not matched to a gene: 5. The CDR3 contains 15 residues. Germline loops: CDR1 MDHEN, CDR2 SYDVKM. This CDR3 is CASSSGGQTYNEQFF. Written as DNA, the CDR3 is TGTGCCAGCAGTTCAGGGGGACAGACCTACAATGAGCAGTTCTTC.

In its sample, this clone was seen a few times. V usage is TRBV3-1 (or the pseudogene TRBV3-2) and J usage is TRBJ2-5, with D tentatively TRBD1 (6 bases). The length of the CDR3 is 15 residues. Germline CDR1 LGHDT, CDR2 YNNKEL (reference sequence). Trimming took 4 bases from V and 1 from J, leaving 13 bases between them. The CDR3 here is CASSRRTASQETQYF. The CDR3 DNA reads as TGTGCCAGCAGCCGGCGGACAGCTTCCCAAGAGACCCAGTACTTC.

In its sample, this clone was seen once. The chain has TRBV7-2 and TRBJ2-2; weak D call: TRBD2 (5 bases). The V and J ends lost 4 bases and 2 bases respectively, with 14 bases between them. This CDR3 contains 16 residues. Germline V gene data show CDR1 as SGHTA and CDR2 as FQGNSA. The CDR3 loop is CASSYQPGTNTGELFF. CDR3 nucleotide sequence: TGTGCCAGCAGCTACCAACCGGGAACCAACACCGGGGAGCTGTTTTTT.

The rearrangement joins TRBV7-9 to TRBJ2-2; D is perhaps TRBD2 (5 bases). The CDR3 loop spans 13 amino acids. Trimming shortened V by 5 bases and J by 7 bases, and 11 bases separated the two germline ends. Germline CDR1 and CDR2: SEHNR and FQNEAQ (reference sequence). CDR3 nucleotides: TGTGCCAGCAGCCCCGGACTTTACGGGGAGCTGTTTTTT. Translating gives CASSPGLYGELFF.

CDR3 sequence: CAGGSGGQETQYF. CDR3 nucleotides: TGTGCCGGGGGCAGCGGAGGCCAAGAGACCCAGTACTTC. J is TRBJ2-5 and V is TRBV7-6; weak D call: TRBD1 (6 bases). CDR3 length: 13 amino acids. V was shortened by 11 bases and J by 1 base, with 14 bases between the two germline ends. Looked up from germline, CDR1 is SGHVS and CDR2 is FNYEAQ.

This chain uses TRBV30 with TRBJ1-2, with D possibly being TRBD1 (5 bases). Trimming stripped 2 bases from V and 4 bases from J, with 11 bases between. The CDR3 covers 13 residues. The V gene's germline CDR1 is GTSNPN and CDR2 SVGIG (reference sequence). The CDR3 protein is CAWSPDGGYGYTF. Written as DNA, the CDR3 is TGTGCCTGGAGTCCCGACGGGGGCTATGGCTACACCTTC.

The rearrangement uses TRBV12-3 or TRBV12-4 and TRBJ2-5; possibly TRBD2 for D (5 bases). The CDR3 is made up of 11 amino acids. Trimming took 9 bases from V and 9 from J, leaving 14 bases between them. CDR3 in amino acids: CASGPPRAQYF. Here the CDR3 DNA reads TGTGCCAGTGGACCCCCGAGGGCCCAGTACTTC.

This clone came up once. The CDR3 DNA is TGTGCCAGCTCACCACAAGGAGGGGTCAGGATGAACACTGAAGCTTTCTTT. It translates to CASSPQGGVRMNTEAFF. The J gene is TRBJ1-1, the V gene TRBV18; possible D gene TRBD1, 5 bases. Trimming pared 1 base from V and 0 bases from J, leaving 15 bases between. From germline, CDR1 is KGHSH and CDR2 LQKENI. This CDR3 region has 17 residues.

This clone was seen a single time. The chain is built from TRBV7-2 and TRBJ2-1; 13 bases fit TRBD2. The CDR3 length is 15 residues. V was pared by 1 base and J by 9 bases, with 3 bases of the junction left unmatched. The germline CDR1 and CDR2 sequences are SGHTA and FQGNSA. The CDR3 nucleotides read TGTGCCAGCAGCTTAGGACTAGCGGGAGGTGCTGAGCAGTTCTTC. Translating it yields CASSLGLAGGAEQFF.

The rearrangement joins TRBV29-1 to TRBJ2-1; TRBD1 matches at 10 bases. This CDR3 spans 14 amino acids. V lost 1 base to trimming and J lost 7 bases; unmatched junction nucleotides: 4. CDR1 SQVTM and CDR2 ANQGSEA come from the germline V gene. Written as DNA, the CDR3 is TGCAGCGTTGAAGGGACAGGGGGAAGGAATGAGCAGTTCTTC. The encoded protein is CSVEGTGGRNEQFF.

This chain joins TRBV7-3 and TRBJ2-3; D uncertain. The CDR3 runs 14 residues. The germline gives CDR1 SGHTA, CDR2 FQGTGA. V lost 5 bases and J 5 bases, leaving 14 bases between the germline ends. CDR3 nucleotides: TGTGCCAGCAGCCCGTCAAGAGAGGTAGATACGCAGTATTTT. Encoded protein: CASSPSREVDTQYF.

This chain links TRBV29-1 with TRBJ2-3; TRBD2 matches 12 bases. The CDR3 totals 17 residues. V trimming: 0 bases; J trimming: 9 bases; junction bases outside the gene matches: 13. The germline V gene encodes CDR1 SQVTM and CDR2 ANQGSEA. DNA for the CDR3: TGCAGCGTTGAAGACCTCCCCCTAGCGGGAGGGCCAGGGACGCAGTATTTT. Translating gives CSVEDLPLAGGPGTQYF.